These 5 T cell receptor beta chains were sequenced from one sample in a study of beta chain features in type 1 diabetes. Reverse transcribing all isolated RNA meant expressed TCRB transcripts were sequenced. This table comes from immunoSEQ multiplex PCR, and its TCRdb copy is limited to in-frame clones, with some not included. The table records just under 150,000 clones, about 10% of them present only once. The sample consisted of naive CD4+ T cells from blood. The receptors here all came from a man between 18 and 35 years old in good health.

The chain combines TRBV9 with TRBJ2-6; 11 positions agree with TRBD1. Germline assignment: CDR1 SGDLS and CDR2 YYNGEE. The CDR3 spans 21 residues. J was trimmed by 0 bases and V by 0 bases; bases with no gene match: 11. CDR3 in amino acids: CASSVGRGGQGVSSGANVLTF. CDR3 bases: TGTGCCAGCAGCGTAGGGCGCGGGGGACAGGGGGTGAGCTCTGGGGCCAACGTCCTGACTTTC.

This chain connects TRBV11-2 to TRBJ2-5; D might be TRBD2 (6 bases). From germline, CDR1 is SGHAT and CDR2 FQNNGV. CDR3 length: 14 amino acids. Trimming took 1 base from V and 6 from J, leaving 12 bases between them. CDR3 residues: CASSLVLAGKTQYF. In DNA, the CDR3 is TGTGCCAGCAGCTTAGTACTAGCTGGGAAGACCCAGTACTTC.

This chain connects TRBV6-6 to TRBJ2-3, with a weak D call TRBD1 (6 bases). CDR1 and CDR2 (germline): MNHNY, SVGAGI (reference sequence). The V and J ends lost 4 bases and 3 bases respectively, with 14 bases between them. The CDR3 is 15 residues long. The CDR3 here is CASSSDRTITDTQYF. Written as DNA, the CDR3 is TGTGCCAGCAGTTCGGACAGAACAATAACAGATACGCAGTATTTT.

About this clone itself: Other DNA variants within this sample encode the same CDR3. The chain is built from TRBV9 and TRBJ1-6; D gene uncertain. Germline V gene lookup returns CDR1 SGDLS and CDR2 YYNGEE. Trimming stripped 1 base from V and 0 bases from J, with 8 bases between. The CDR3 is 16 amino acids. CDR3 DNA: TGTGCCAGCAGCGTACACCTTAGCTCCTATAATTCACCCCTCCACTTT. Its translation is CASSVHLSSYNSPLHF.

This clone was seen only a few times. The chain uses TRBV7-2 and TRBJ2-3; 8 bases agree with TRBD1. The trim removed 5 bases at V and 4 bases at J, leaving 11 bases unmatched. This CDR3 has 16 amino acids. Germline V gene sequence: CDR1 SGHTA, CDR2 FQGNSA. CDR3 region: CASSDLSYRGADTQYF. The CDR3 nucleotides read TGTGCCAGCAGCGACCTTTCGTACAGGGGGGCAGATACGCAGTATTTT. Variable domain in full (rest from reference TRBV7-2 and TRBJ2-3): GAGVSQSPSNKVTEKGKDVELRCDPISGHTALYWYRQSLGQGLEFLIYFQGNSAPDKSGLPSDRFSAERTGGSVSTLTIQRTQQEDSAVYLCASSDLSYRGADTQYFGPGTRLTVL.